This paragraph reports one T cell receptor beta chain. The sample belongs to a study of control samples from healthy donors and cancer patients. Germline-derived CDR1 and CDR2 are SGHTA and FQGNSA. Trimming removed 2 bases at V and 5 bases at J, with 15 bases between. The length of the CDR3 is 16 residues. The data were produced by immunoSEQ multiplex PCR, yet TCRdb's version contains in-frame clones alone and is incomplete. The sample has roughly 6,900 clones, more than 65% seen once. Sequencing was performed on PBMCs. This receptor was identified in a man between 65 and 80 years old with lung cancer. The chain recombines TRBV7-2 with TRBJ2-2; no reliable D call. CDR3 protein: CASSLNPTTTTGELFF. CDR3 bases: TGTGCCAGCAGCTTAAACCCCACTACAACTACCGGGGAGCTGTTTTTT.